This T cell receptor beta chain came from a study of T cells expressing NK-cell markers. General observations from the study: Four donors showed these clonotypes also leading the CD3+CD56-NKG2C+ fraction.

The CDR3 runs 16 residues. In germline, CDR1 is MNHNS, CDR2 SASEGT. For this clonotype: Its antigen is unknown.

TCRdb re-called the 5' RACE reads; every CDR3 protein appears as one record, without DNA. The table lists roughly 15,000 distinct CDR3 sequences. The sequenced material came from blood T cells: a sorted CD56 or NKG2C T cell subset, CD4+ or CD8+ T cells, or bulk PBMC T cells (not recorded which). The TCR was taken from a man between 18 and 69 years old in good health. The V and J genes are TRBV6-1 and TRBJ2-1; lacking DNA, the TRBD1 call made by TCRdb goes unchecked. The CDR3 sequence: CASSAHDRGSYNEQFF.